Shown below are 3 T cell receptor beta chains from a single sample sequenced in a study of blood T cell repertoires in COVID-19. Some clones are missing from TCRdb's copy, which holds only in-frame ones; the method was immunoSEQ multiplex PCR. The sample consists of roughly 30,000 clones, approximately 88% of them appearing once. Sequencing input: peripheral blood. The receptors shown here come from a human donor in a cohort sampled during active COVID-19.

The chain links TRBV10-2 to TRBJ2-7; TRBD1 matches at 9 bases. Per the germline V gene, CDR1 is WSHSY and CDR2 is SAAADI. The CDR3 loop spans 13 amino acids. The V segment lost 6 bases and the J segment 2 bases; nucleotides outside the gene matches: 2. The CDR3 DNA follows: TGCGCCAGCAGCCGGGACAGGGCCTACGAGCAGTACTTC. Translation gives CASSRDRAYEQYF.

The genes are TRBV3-1 (or the pseudogene TRBV3-2) and TRBJ1-2; 7 nucleotides align to TRBD1. CDR3 length equals 14 residues. V lost 1 base to trimming and J lost 8 bases; unmatched junction nucleotides: 7. Germline V gives CDR1 LGHDT, CDR2 YNNKEL (reference sequence). Here the CDR3 DNA reads TGTGCCAGCAGCCAAGGGGCAGGGGGTCGAGGCTACACCTTC. It codes for CASSQGAGGRGYTF.

The genes are TRBV6-6 and TRBJ2-3; 13 nucleotides line up with TRBD2. Germline V gene data show CDR1 as MNHNY and CDR2 as SVGAGI (reference sequence). The CDR3 runs 16 residues. The V and J ends lost 5 bases and 4 bases, in that order; junction bases with no gene match: 6. The CDR3 loop reads CASSTSGTSGADTQYF. CDR3 sequence (DNA): TGTGCCAGCAGTACGTCCGGGACTAGCGGGGCAGATACGCAGTATTTT.